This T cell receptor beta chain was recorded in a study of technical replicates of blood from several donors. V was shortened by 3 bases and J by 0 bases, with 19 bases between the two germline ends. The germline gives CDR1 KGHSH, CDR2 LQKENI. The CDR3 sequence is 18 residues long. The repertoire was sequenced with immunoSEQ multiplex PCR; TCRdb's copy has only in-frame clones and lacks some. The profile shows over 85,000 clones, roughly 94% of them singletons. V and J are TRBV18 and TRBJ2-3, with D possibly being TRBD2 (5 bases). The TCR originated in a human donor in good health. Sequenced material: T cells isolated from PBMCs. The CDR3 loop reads CASSPLKEGFFSTDTQYF. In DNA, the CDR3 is TGTGCCAGCTCACCCCTAAAAGAGGGTTTTTTTAGCACAGATACGCAGTATTTT.